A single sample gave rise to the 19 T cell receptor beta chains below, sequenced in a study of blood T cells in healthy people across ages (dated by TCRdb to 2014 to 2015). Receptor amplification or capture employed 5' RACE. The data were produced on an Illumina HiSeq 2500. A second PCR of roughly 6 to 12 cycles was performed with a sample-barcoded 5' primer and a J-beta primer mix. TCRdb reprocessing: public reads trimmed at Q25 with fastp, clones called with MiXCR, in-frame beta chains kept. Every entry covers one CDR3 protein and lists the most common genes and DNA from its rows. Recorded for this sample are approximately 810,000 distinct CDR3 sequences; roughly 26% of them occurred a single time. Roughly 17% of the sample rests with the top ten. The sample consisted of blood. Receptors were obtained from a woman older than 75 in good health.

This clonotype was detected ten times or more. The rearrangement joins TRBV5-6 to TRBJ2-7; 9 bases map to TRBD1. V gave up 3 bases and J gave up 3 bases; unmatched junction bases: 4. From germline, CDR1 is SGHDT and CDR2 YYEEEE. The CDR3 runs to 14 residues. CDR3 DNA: TGTGCCAGCAGCTGGCCGGGACAGGGCTACGAGCAGTACTTC. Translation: CASSWPGQGYEQYF.

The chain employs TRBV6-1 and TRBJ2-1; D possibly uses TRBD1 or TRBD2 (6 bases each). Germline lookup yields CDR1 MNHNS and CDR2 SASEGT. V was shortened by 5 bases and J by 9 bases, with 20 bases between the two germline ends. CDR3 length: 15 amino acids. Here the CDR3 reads CASSKRGVGRGEQFF. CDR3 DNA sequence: TGTGCCAGCAGTAAAAGGGGGGTTGGTCGAGGTGAGCAGTTCTTC.

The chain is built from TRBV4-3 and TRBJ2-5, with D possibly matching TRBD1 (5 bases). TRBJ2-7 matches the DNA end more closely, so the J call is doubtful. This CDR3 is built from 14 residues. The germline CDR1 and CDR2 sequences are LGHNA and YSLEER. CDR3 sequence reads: CASSTDLGVGEQYF. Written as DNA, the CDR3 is TGCGCCAGCAGCACGGATTTAGGGGTTGGCGAGCAGTACTTC.

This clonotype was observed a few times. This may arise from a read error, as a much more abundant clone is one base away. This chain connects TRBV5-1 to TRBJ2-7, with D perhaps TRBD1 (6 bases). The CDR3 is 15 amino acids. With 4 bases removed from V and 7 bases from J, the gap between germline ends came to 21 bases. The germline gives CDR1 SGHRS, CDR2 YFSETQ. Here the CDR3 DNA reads TGCGCCAGCAGCGTTCGACAGGCGTCCTACAATGAGCAGTACTTC. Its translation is CASSVRQASYNEQYF. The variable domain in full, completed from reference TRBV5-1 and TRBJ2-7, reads KAGVTQTPRYLIKTRGQQVTLSCSPISGHRSVSWYQQTPGQGLQFLFEYFSETQRNKGNFPGRFSGRQFSNSRSEMNVSTLELGDSALYLCASSVRQASYNEQYFGPGTRLTVT.

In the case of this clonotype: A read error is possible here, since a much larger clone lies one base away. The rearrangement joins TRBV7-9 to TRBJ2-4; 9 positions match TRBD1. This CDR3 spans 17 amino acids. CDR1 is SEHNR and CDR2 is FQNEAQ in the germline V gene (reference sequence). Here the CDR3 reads CACSLLSGQGSKNIQYF. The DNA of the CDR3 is TGTGCCTGCAGCTTATTGTCCGGACAGGGGTCCAAAAACATTCAGTACTTC.

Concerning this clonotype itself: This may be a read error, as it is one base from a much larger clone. CDR3 DNA sequence: TGCAGTGACCCCGGGACAGGCTGCTACGAGCAGTACTTC. Its translation: CSDPGTGCYEQYF. The genes are TRBV20-1 and TRBJ2-7, with 8 nucleotides matching TRBD1. Germline values: CDR1 DFQATT, CDR2 SNEGSKA (reference sequence). This CDR3 spans 13 amino acids. V dropped 7 bases and J dropped 3; count of bases not matched to a gene: 8.

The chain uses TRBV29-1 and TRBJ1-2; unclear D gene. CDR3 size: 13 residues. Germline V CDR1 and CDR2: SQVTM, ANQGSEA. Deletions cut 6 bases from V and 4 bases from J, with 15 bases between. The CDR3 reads CSVGGGRVYGYTF. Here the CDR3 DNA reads TGCAGCGTGGGTGGAGGTCGGGTCTATGGCTACACCTTC.

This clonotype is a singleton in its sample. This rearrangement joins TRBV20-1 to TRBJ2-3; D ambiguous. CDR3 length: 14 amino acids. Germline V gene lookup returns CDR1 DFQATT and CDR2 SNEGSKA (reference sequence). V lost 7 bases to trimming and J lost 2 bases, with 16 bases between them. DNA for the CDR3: TGCAGTGTCCAAAAGGGCTTCATCACAGATACGCAGTATTTT. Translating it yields CSVQKGFITDTQYF.

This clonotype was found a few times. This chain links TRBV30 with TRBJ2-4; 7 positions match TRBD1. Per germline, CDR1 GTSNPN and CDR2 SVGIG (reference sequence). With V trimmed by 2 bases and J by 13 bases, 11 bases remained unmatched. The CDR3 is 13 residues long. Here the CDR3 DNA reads TGTGCCTGGAGTTACGCGACAGGGAGAGAGCAGTACTTC. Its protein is CAWSYATGREQYF.

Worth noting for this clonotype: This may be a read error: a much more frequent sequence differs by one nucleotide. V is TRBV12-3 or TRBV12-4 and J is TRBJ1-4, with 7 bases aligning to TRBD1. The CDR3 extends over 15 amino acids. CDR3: CASRPGQATNEELFF. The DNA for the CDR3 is TGTGCCAGCCGTCCCGGACAGGCAACTAATGAAGAACTGTTTTTT.

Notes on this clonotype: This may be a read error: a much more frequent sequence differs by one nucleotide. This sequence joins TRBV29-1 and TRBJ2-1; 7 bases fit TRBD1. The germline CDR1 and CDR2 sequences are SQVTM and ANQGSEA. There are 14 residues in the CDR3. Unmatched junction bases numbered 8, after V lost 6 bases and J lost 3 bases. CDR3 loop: CSVVDDRDYNEQFF. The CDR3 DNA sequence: TGCAGCGTCGTCGACGACAGGGACTACAATGAGCAGTTCTTC.

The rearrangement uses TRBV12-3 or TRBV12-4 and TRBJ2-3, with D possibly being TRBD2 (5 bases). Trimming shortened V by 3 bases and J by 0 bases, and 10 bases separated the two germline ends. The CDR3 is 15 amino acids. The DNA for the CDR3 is TGTGCCAGCAGTTTTATACTAGTGAGCACAGATACGCAGTATTTT. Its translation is CASSFILVSTDTQYF.

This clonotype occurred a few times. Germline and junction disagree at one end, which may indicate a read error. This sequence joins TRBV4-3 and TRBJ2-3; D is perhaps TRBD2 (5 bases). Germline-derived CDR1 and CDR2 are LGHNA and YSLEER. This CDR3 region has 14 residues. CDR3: CASSQTGRGDAQYF. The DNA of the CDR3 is TGCGCCAGCAGCCAAACGGGCCGGGGAGATGCGCAGTATTTT.

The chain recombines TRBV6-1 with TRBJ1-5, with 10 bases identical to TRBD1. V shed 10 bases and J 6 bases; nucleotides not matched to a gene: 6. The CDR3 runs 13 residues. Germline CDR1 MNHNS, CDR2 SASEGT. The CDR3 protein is CATGTGVGQPQHF. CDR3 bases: TGTGCCACCGGGACAGGGGTGGGTCAGCCCCAGCATTTT.

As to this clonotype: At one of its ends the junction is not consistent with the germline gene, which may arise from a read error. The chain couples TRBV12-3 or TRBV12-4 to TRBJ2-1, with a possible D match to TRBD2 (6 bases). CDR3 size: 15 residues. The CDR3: CASSLAGGSYNGQFF. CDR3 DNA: TGTGCCAGCAGTTTAGCGGGAGGCTCCTACAATGGGCAGTTCTTC.

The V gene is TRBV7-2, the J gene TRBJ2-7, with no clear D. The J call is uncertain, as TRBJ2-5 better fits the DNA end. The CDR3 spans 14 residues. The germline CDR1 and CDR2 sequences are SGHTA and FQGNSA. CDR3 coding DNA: TGTGCCAGCAGCTTAGGATCGGCACTCGAGACCCAGTACTTC. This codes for CASSLGSALETQYF.

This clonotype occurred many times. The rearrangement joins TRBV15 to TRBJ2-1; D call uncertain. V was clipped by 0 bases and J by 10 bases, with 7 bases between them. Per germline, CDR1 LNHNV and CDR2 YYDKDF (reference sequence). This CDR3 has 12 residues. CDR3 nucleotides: TGTGCCACCAGCAGAGAGGGCGGAGAGCAGTTCTTC. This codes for CATSREGGEQFF.

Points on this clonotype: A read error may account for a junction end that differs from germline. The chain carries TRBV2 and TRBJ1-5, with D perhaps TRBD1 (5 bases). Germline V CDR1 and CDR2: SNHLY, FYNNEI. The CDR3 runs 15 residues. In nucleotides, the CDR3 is TGTGCCAGCACTCCGGGGGGGTCTAGCAATCACCCCCAGCATTTT. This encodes CASTPGGSSNHPQHF. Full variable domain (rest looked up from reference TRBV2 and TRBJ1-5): EPEVTQTPSHQVTQMGQEVILRCVPISNHLYFYWYRQILGQKVEFLVSFYNNEISEKSEIFDDQFSVERPDGSNFTLKIRSTKLEDSAMYFCASTPGGSSNHPQHFGDGTRLSIL.

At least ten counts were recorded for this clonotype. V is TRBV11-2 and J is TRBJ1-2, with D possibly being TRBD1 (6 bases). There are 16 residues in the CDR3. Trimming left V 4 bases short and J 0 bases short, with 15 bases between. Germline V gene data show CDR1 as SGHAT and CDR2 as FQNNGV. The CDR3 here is CASSSRTVAANYGYTF. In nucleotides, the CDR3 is TGTGCCAGCAGCTCCCGGACAGTTGCGGCTAACTATGGCTACACCTTC.